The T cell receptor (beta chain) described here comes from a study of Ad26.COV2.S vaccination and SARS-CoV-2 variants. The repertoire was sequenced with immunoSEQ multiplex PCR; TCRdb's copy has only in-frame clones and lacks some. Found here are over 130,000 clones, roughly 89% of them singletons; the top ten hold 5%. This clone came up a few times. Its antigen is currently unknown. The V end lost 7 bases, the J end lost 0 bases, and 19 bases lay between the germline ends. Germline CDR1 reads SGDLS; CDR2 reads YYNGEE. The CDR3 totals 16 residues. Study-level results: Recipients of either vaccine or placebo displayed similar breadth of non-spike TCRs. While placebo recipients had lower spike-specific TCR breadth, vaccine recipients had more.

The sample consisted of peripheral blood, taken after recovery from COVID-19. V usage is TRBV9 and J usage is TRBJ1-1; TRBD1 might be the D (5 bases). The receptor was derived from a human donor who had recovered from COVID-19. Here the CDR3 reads CASQRGPPPMNTEAFF. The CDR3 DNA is TGTGCCAGCCAAAGGGGACCGCCGCCTATGAACACTGAAGCTTTCTTT.